Below, 24 T cell receptor beta chains from the same sample are listed, as sequenced in a study of T cells after yellow fever vaccination. TCRdb recomputed calls from the 5' RACE reads with MiXCR, one row per CDR3 protein. The data contain approximately 260,000 distinct CDR3 sequences, approximately 13% of them singletons. Material: CD4+ T cells sorted from PBMCs, obtained 45 days after the yellow fever booster vaccination. The receptors stem from a man aged 30 to 39 who received the YFV17D yellow fever vaccine.

The chain links TRBV7-9 to TRBJ2-7; 10 nucleotides line up with TRBD1. The germline gives CDR1 SEHNR, CDR2 FQNEAQ (reference sequence). J lost 0 bases, V lost 0 bases, and 2 bases had no gene match. This CDR3 contains 16 residues. CDR3 loop: CASSLAGQGTSYEQYF. CDR3 nucleotides: TGTGCCAGCAGCTTAGCGGGACAGGGGACCTCCTACGAGCAGTACTTC.

The rearrangement uses TRBV18 and TRBJ2-7, with D perhaps matching TRBD2 (5 bases). The CDR3 contains 13 residues. The V gene lost 5 bases and the J gene lost 5 bases, with 13 bases spanning the gap. The germline V gene encodes CDR1 KGHSH and CDR2 LQKENI. DNA of the CDR3: TGTGCCAGCTCAACACTGGAGGCCCACGAGCAGTACTTC. Amino acids: CASSTLEAHEQYF.

The chain uses TRBV5-1 and TRBJ2-7, with D possibly being TRBD1 (6 bases). Looked up from germline, CDR1 is SGHRS and CDR2 is YFSETQ. The CDR3 is 15 amino acids. V lost 4 bases and J 9 bases, leaving 23 bases between the germline ends. The CDR3: CASSPAGTNRFGQYF. In nucleotides, the CDR3 is TGCGCCAGCAGCCCGGCCGGGACAAATCGATTTGGGCAGTACTTC.

This clonotype was found a few times. This chain links TRBV11-2 with TRBJ2-3, with D perhaps matching TRBD2 (5 bases). Deletions cut 3 bases from V and 0 bases from J, with 13 bases between. The CDR3 consists of 16 residues. Per the germline V gene, CDR1 is SGHAT and CDR2 is FQNNGV. DNA of the CDR3: TGTGCCAGCAGCTTCGAGGGCGCAGCTAGCACAGATACGCAGTATTTT. Translation: CASSFEGAASTDTQYF.

This clonotype appeared a few times. The rearrangement links TRBV5-4 to TRBJ2-7, with D possibly matching TRBD1 (5 bases). The CDR3 length is 13 residues. From germline, CDR1 is SGHNT and CDR2 YYREEE (reference sequence). The V end lost 3 bases, the J end lost 2 bases, and 9 bases lay between the germline ends. The CDR3, as DNA: TGTGCCAGCAGCTCGATGGACACCTACGAGCAGTACTTC. Amino acid sequence: CASSSMDTYEQYF.

This clonotype was observed a few times. V usage is TRBV29-1 and J usage is TRBJ1-1; weak D call: TRBD1 (6 bases). Trimming removed 6 bases from V and 5 bases from J, with 16 bases in between. The CDR3 totals 13 residues. Germline V gene lookup returns CDR1 SQVTM and CDR2 ANQGSEA. The CDR3 here is CSVTGTGGTEAFF. The CDR3 DNA follows: TGCAGCGTGACAGGCACCGGGGGAACTGAAGCTTTCTTT.

This clonotype was seen a handful of times. The chain couples TRBV5-1 to TRBJ1-2, with 8 positions matching TRBD1. The CDR3 spans 14 residues. With 2 bases clipped from V and 7 bases from J, the junction kept 7 bases outside the gene matches. Germline loops: CDR1 SGHRS, CDR2 YFSETQ. The CDR3 here is CASSFPDRAGGYTF. For the CDR3, the DNA is TGCGCCAGCAGCTTCCCGGACAGGGCGGGTGGCTACACCTTC.

This chain joins TRBV28 and TRBJ1-1; D ambiguous. Trimming shortened V by 3 bases and J by 5 bases, and 13 bases separated the two germline ends. This CDR3 contains 14 residues. Looked up from germline, CDR1 is MDHEN and CDR2 is SYDVKM. Written as DNA, the CDR3 is TGTGCCAGCAGTTTGGATGGAGTTTGGACTGAAGCTTTCTTT. Its protein is CASSLDGVWTEAFF.

This clonotype appeared a few times. V is TRBV5-1 and J is TRBJ1-1; no reliable D call. V was pared by 2 bases and J by 2 bases, with 10 bases between. Germline CDR1 reads SGHRS; CDR2 reads YFSETQ. There are 14 residues in the CDR3. The CDR3 sequence is CASSFTGSNTEAFF. The DNA of the CDR3 is TGCGCCAGCAGCTTTACCGGAAGTAACACTGAAGCTTTCTTT.

The V call is TRBV25-1, the J call TRBJ2-1, with a tentative D call TRBD2 (5 bases). Per the germline V gene, CDR1 is MGHDK and CDR2 is SYGVNS. Trimming removed 3 bases from V and 0 bases from J, with 12 bases in between. The CDR3 totals 16 residues. The CDR3 protein is CASSDAGISSYNEQFF. Written as DNA, the CDR3 is TGTGCCAGCAGTGACGCGGGCATAAGCTCCTACAATGAGCAGTTCTTC.

This rearrangement joins TRBV18 to TRBJ2-1, with 7 bases lining up with TRBD2. Germline trimming cut 3 bases from V and 8 bases from J; bases unmatched to any gene: 10. The CDR3 spans 15 residues. The V gene's germline CDR1 is KGHSH and CDR2 LQKENI. CDR3 nucleotides: TGTGCCAGCTCACCCGCCGGACTAGTCCCGCATGAGCAGTTCTTC. Amino acid sequence: CASSPAGLVPHEQFF.

This clonotype was counted a few times. This chain links TRBV10-3 with TRBJ2-1, with TRBD2 identical over 8 bases. Germline CDR1 and CDR2: ENHRY and SYGVKD. The CDR3 contains 16 residues. J was trimmed by 3 bases and V by 2 bases; bases with no gene match: 6. CDR3 DNA sequence: TGTGCCATCAGTGAGGGTAGCGGGGATATCTACAATGAGCAGTTCTTC. Protein sequence: CAISEGSGDIYNEQFF.

The gene calls are TRBV20-1 and TRBJ2-2; D ambiguous. The CDR3 runs to 14 residues. Germline V gives CDR1 DFQATT, CDR2 SNEGSKA (reference sequence). Trimming removed 3 bases from V and 0 bases from J, with 8 bases in between. The CDR3 DNA is TGCAGTGCTAGTTTCGTCGCGAACACCGGGGAGCTGTTTTTT. It yields the protein CSASFVANTGELFF.

This clonotype was detected only a few times. The genes are TRBV5-1 and TRBJ2-7; D gene unclear. The CDR3 has 18 amino acids. Looked up from germline, CDR1 is SGHRS and CDR2 is YFSETQ. Trimming cost V 0 bases and J 4 bases, with 23 bases left between them. CDR3 amino acids: CASSLASALSSFGYEQYF. The CDR3 DNA reads TGCGCCAGCAGCTTGGCATCAGCTCTTAGTTCTTTCGGGTACGAGCAGTACTTC. Based on the CDR3 plus reference TRBV5-1 and TRBJ2-7, the full variable domain is KAGVTQTPRYLIKTRGQQVTLSCSPISGHRSVSWYQQTPGQGLQFLFEYFSETQRNKGNFPGRFSGRQFSNSRSEMNVSTLELGDSALYLCASSLASALSSFGYEQYFGPGTRLTVT.

This sequence joins TRBV12-3 or TRBV12-4 and TRBJ2-1, with a tentative D call TRBD1 (6 bases). With 8 bases removed from V and 3 bases from J, the gap between germline ends came to 14 bases. The CDR3 runs 14 residues. CDR3 in DNA: TGTGCCAGCGCCACAGGGATCAACTACAATGAGCAGTTCTTC. Its translation is CASATGINYNEQFF.

The genes are TRBV29-1 and TRBJ2-5; D gene ambiguous. CDR1 is SQVTM and CDR2 is ANQGSEA in the germline V gene. V gave up 4 bases and J gave up 2 bases, with 11 bases separating them. CDR3 length: 13 residues. CDR3 nucleotide sequence: TGCAGCGTTGCCCTGGGATCTCAAGAGACCCAGTACTTC. Residues: CSVALGSQETQYF.

This clonotype was picked up many times. V and J are TRBV29-1 and TRBJ2-5; TRBD2 matches at 7 bases. The J segment lost 1 base and the V segment lost 4 bases, leaving 9 bases of the junction unmatched. The CDR3 contains 15 residues. CDR1 and CDR2 (germline): SQVTM, ANQGSEA. The CDR3 region has the DNA TGCAGCGTTGGGATTGGTAGCGGGCTCCAAGAGACCCAGTACTTC. This gives the protein CSVGIGSGLQETQYF.

Only a few counts were recorded for this clonotype. The V call is TRBV12-3 or TRBV12-4, the J call TRBJ2-2; no reliable D call. Between the trimmed V and J ends, which lost 5 bases and 2 bases, there was a span of 12 bases. The length of the CDR3 is 15 residues. This CDR3 reads CASSRSHLNTGELFF. Here the CDR3 DNA reads TGTGCCAGCAGTCGTTCCCATTTAAACACCGGGGAGCTGTTTTTT.

In its sample, this clonotype was seen a few times. The chain is built from TRBV4-3 and TRBJ2-4, with 8 bases lining up with TRBD2. CDR3 size: 16 residues. Per the germline V gene, CDR1 is LGHNA and CDR2 is YSLEER. Unmatched junction bases numbered 9, after V lost 3 bases and J lost 5 bases. The CDR3 nucleotides are TGCGCCAGCAGCCATCAGCGGGAGTCACCCCAAAACATTCAGTACTTC. Its translation: CASSHQRESPQNIQYF.

In this sample, this clonotype turned up a few times. The chain is built from TRBV5-1 and TRBJ2-1, with TRBD1 matching over 7 bases. Per the germline V gene, CDR1 is SGHRS and CDR2 is YFSETQ. The CDR3 has 14 amino acids. V lost 8 bases and J lost 5; bases outside the gene matches: 10. DNA of the CDR3: TGCGCCAGTTCGATACAGGGGAAAAACAATGAGCAGTTCTTC. Residues: CASSIQGKNNEQFF.

The chain employs TRBV5-1 and TRBJ2-3; 10 bases align to TRBD2. V dropped 7 bases and J dropped 6; count of bases not matched to a gene: 8. This CDR3 comprises 14 residues. Germline CDR1 and CDR2: SGHRS and YFSETQ. The CDR3 spells CASAPLAGADTQYF. The CDR3 DNA follows: TGCGCCAGCGCCCCTCTAGCGGGAGCGGATACGCAGTATTTT.

The sample holds a few counts of this clonotype. The chain has TRBV29-1 and TRBJ2-3; 12 bases align to TRBD2. CDR3 length: 13 amino acids. The junction had 7 bases not matched to a gene; V was cut back by 8 bases and J by 7 bases. Germline values: CDR1 SQVTM, CDR2 ANQGSEA. The CDR3 loop reads CSTRLAGVNTQYF. For the CDR3, the DNA is TGCAGCACCAGACTAGCGGGAGTTAATACGCAGTATTTT.

The V gene is TRBV20-1, the J gene TRBJ2-5; D perhaps matches TRBD1 (5 bases). The V and J ends lost 5 bases and 7 bases respectively, with 11 bases between them. Germline V CDR1 and CDR2: DFQATT, SNEGSKA (reference sequence). The CDR3 has 11 amino acids. CDR3 bases: TGCAGTGCTGGGGCGCTTGGGACCCAGTACTTC. Translation: CSAGALGTQYF.

This clonotype was recorded a few times. The chain recombines TRBV19 with TRBJ2-1; TRBD2 aligns across 7 bases. This CDR3 has 16 amino acids. Germline CDR1 is LNHDA and CDR2 is SQIVND (reference sequence). J gave up 6 bases and V 2 bases, and 10 bases lay outside the gene matches. In DNA form, the CDR3 reads TGTGCCAGTAGTATAAGCCGGCGGGAGTCGCTCAATGAGCAGTTCTTC. Protein: CASSISRRESLNEQFF.